The clone carrying this TCR beta chain was detected once. These data come from a study of blood T cell repertoires in COVID-19. This table comes from immunoSEQ multiplex PCR, and its TCRdb copy is limited to in-frame clones, with some not included. The data contain approximately 530,000 clones, around 90% of them singletons. This CDR3 region has 16 residues. The junction had 9 bases not matched to a gene; V was cut back by 4 bases and J by 6 bases. CDR1 is MNHNY, CDR2 SVGAGI, per germline (reference sequence). The sequenced material came from peripheral blood. This sequence was found in a woman in her 50s with COVID-19, enrolled during active disease. The V and J genes are TRBV6-6 and TRBJ2-3; 11 bases line up with TRBD2. The CDR3 DNA reads as TGTGCCAGCAGTTCGCCAACTAGCGGGGGTTTGGATACGCAGTATTTT. Its protein product is CASSSPTSGGLDTQYF.